Listed below are T cell receptor beta chains from one sample, sequenced in a study of shared clonotypes between healthy human individuals. Sequencing was performed with immunoSEQ multiplex PCR; in TCRdb, only in-frame clones are kept and a portion is missing. The table lists approximately 2.1 million clones, 90% to 95% of them singletons. Specimen: naive CD4+ T cells from PBMCs. The source of these receptors is a man between 18 and 29 years old in good health. Some clones in this sample may be carry-over from other donors' samples. The CDR3 runs from the conserved cysteine through the conserved F or W. The D gene is left open where the match is weak. A row's size may be missing; if present it is once, few, many or a size class.

TRBJ1-1,.,TRBV7-2,TRBD1,CASSSDRLNPWHTEAFF,TGTGCCAGCAGCTCGGACAGGCTCAATCCCTGGCACACTGAAGCTTTCTTT
TRBJ2-7,.,TRBV28,TRBD2,CASSLLRSGSLYEQYF,TGTGCCAGCAGTTTACTTCGGAGCGGGAGTTTGTACGAGCAGTACTTC
TRBJ1-4,.,TRBV15,.,CATSTTGWGEKLFF,TGTGCCACCAGCACAACAGGGTGGGGAGAAAAACTGTTTTTT
TRBJ2-5,.,TRBV11-2,.,CASSPALAETQYF,TGTGCCAGCAGCCCGGCCCTGGCAGAGACCCAGTACTTC
TRBJ2-3,.,TRBV29-1,TRBD1,CSVTGPDTQYF,TGCAGCGTGACAGGGCCCGATACGCAGTATTTT
TRBJ2-3,.,TRBV27,TRBD2,CASSSRTSGRRDTQYF,TGTGCCAGCAGTTCCCGAACTAGCGGGAGGCGGGATACGCAGTATTTT
TRBJ1-2,.,TRBV5-1,.,CASSLGAIGYGYTF,TGCGCCAGCAGCTTGGGAGCGATAGGATATGGCTACACCTTC
TRBJ1-1,few,TRBV7-9,.,CASSFTTGNTEAFF,TGTGCCAGCAGCTTCACGACAGGGAACACTGAAGCTTTCTTT
TRBJ2-3,.,TRBV2,TRBD2,CANREETDTQYF,TGTGCCAACCGGGAGGAGACAGATACGCAGTATTTT
TRBJ1-1,.,TRBV14,.,CASSQVFGRGTEAFF,TGTGCCAGCAGCCAAGTGTTCGGGCGGGGGACTGAAGCTTTCTTT
TRBJ1-1,.,TRBV9,.,CASSVVSGGTEAFF,TGTGCCAGCAGCGTAGTGTCTGGGGGCACTGAAGCTTTCTTT
TRBJ2-1,.,TRBV5-4,TRBD1,CASRNEGASNEQFF,TGTGCCAGCAGGAATGAGGGGGCATCCAATGAGCAGTTCTTC
TRBJ1-1,.,TRBV4-3,.,CASSQGLSGQNTEAFF,TGCGCCAGCAGCCAAGGATTGAGCGGGCAGAACACTGAAGCTTTCTTT
TRBJ1-4,.,TRBV28,.,CASSSEGRTNEKLFF,TGTGCCAGCAGTTCGGAGGGCAGGACTAATGAAAAACTGTTTTTT
TRBJ1-2,.,TRBV5-1,TRBD1,CASSERTGGTYGYTF,TGCGCCAGCAGCGAAAGGACAGGGGGCACCTATGGCTACACCTTC
TRBJ2-2,.,TRBV28,.,CASSPPGTGELFF,TGTGCCAGCAGCCCCCCGGGGACCGGGGAGCTGTTTTTT
TRBJ2-7,.,TRBV5-4,TRBD1,CASSEDRGRYEQYF,TGTGCCAGCAGCGAAGACAGGGGGCGGTACGAGCAGTACTTC
TRBJ2-7,once,TRBV30,.,CAWSVLRLGRVGEQYF,TGTGCCTGGAGTGTACTAAGATTGGGACGGGTCGGGGAGCAGTACTTC
TRBJ2-4,once,TRBV5-1,TRBD1,CASSWDSGKNIQYF,TGCGCCAGCAGCTGGGACAGCGGTAAAAACATTCAGTACTTC
TRBJ1-2,.,TRBV7-9,.,CASIPLGRADYGYTF,TGTGCCAGCATTCCTTTGGGCAGGGCCGACTATGGCTACACCTTC
TRBJ2-3,.,TRBV29-1,.,CSVKTVYHTDTQYF,TGCAGCGTTAAGACAGTTTACCACACAGATACGCAGTATTTT
TRBJ2-6,.,TRBV6-5,.,CASEEGRGANVLTF,TGTGCCAGCGAGGAGGGAAGAGGGGCCAACGTCCTGACTTTC
TRBJ2-4,.,TRBV5-1,.,CASSQGLAKNIQYF,TGCGCCAGCAGCCAGGGACTAGCCAAAAACATTCAGTACTTC
TRBJ1-2,.,TRBV25-1,.,CASREGGTYGYTF,TGTGCCAGCAGGGAAGGGGGGACCTATGGCTACACCTTC
TRBJ2-7,.,TRBV4-1,.,CASSQTGLISYEQYF,TGCGCCAGCAGCCAAACGGGACTTATCTCCTACGAGCAGTACTTC
TRBJ1-2,once,TRBV30,.,CAWSPWPNYGYTF,TGTGCCTGGAGTCCGTGGCCTAACTATGGCTACACCTTC
TRBJ2-3,.,TRBV7-3,TRBD2,CASSLNSGRGDTQYF,TGTGCCAGCAGCTTAAATAGCGGGAGGGGAGATACGCAGTATTTT
TRBJ2-1,once,TRBV5-1,.,CASSAPGTQRKFF,TGCGCCAGCAGCGCTCCCGGGACTCAAAGGAAGTTCTTC
TRBJ2-1,.,TRBV7-9,TRBD2,CASSFRLAGSLYNEQFF,TGTGCCAGCAGCTTCCGACTAGCGGGATCTCTCTACAATGAGCAGTTCTTC
TRBJ2-3,.,TRBV18,.,CASSPPIGQETQYF,TGTGCCAGCTCACCACCTATAGGGCAAGAAACGCAGTATTTT
TRBJ2-1,.,TRBV28,TRBD2,CASTGRDEQFF,TGTGCCAGCACGGGGAGGGATGAGCAGTTCTTC
TRBJ2-7,.,TRBV7-3,.,CASSLSSGPHEQYF,TGTGCCAGCAGCTTGAGTTCGGGACCCCACGAGCAGTACTTC
TRBJ2-7,.,TRBV30,TRBD2,CAWTPSVGRGSYEQYF,TGTGCCTGGACTCCATCGGTGGGGAGGGGATCCTACGAGCAGTACTTC